This T cell receptor (beta chain) stems from a study of T-cell reconstitution after alpha-beta-depleted transplantation in children. General study results and limits: Reportedly, roughly two months post-transplant, alpha-beta T cells arose from several hundred expanded graft clones. Among T cells one year after transplant, newly produced cells accounted for most counts and diversity.

The TCRbeta library incorporated unique molecular identifiers. TCRdb passed the PCR reads through MiXCR, listing each CDR3 protein once. This sample has approximately 490,000 distinct CDR3 sequences; more than 9% occur once, and the top ten carry about 2%. Many counts were recorded for this clonotype. Its antigen remains unknown. The CDR3 contains 13 residues. The junction had 6 bases not matched to a gene; V was cut back by 7 bases and J by 4 bases. Germline V gene data show CDR1 as SGHDT and CDR2 as YYEEEE. Sequenced material: PBMCs, taken before TCRalphabeta/CD19-depleted stem cell transplant. The chain links TRBV5-6 to TRBJ1-1, with 8 bases aligning to TRBD1. The TCR comes from a child aged 2 to 10 with inherited bone marrow failure, due to receive a stem cell transplant. The CDR3 sequence is CASAGQGRTEAFF. CDR3 in DNA: TGTGCCAGCGCCGGACAGGGTCGCACTGAAGCTTTCTTT.